This T cell receptor beta chain was recovered during a study of shared clonotypes between healthy human individuals. All of the donors resided in Nashville, Tennessee, and each was a Caucasian adult. Data came from immunoSEQ multiplex PCR; TCRdb stores just in-frame clones and leaves some out. The table lists millions of clones, more than 85% of them singletons. Germline V gives CDR1 SNHLY, CDR2 FYNNEI. The CDR3 has 15 residues. The ends were cut back, 8 bases at V and 4 bases at J, with 17 bases in the middle. The sequence was obtained from a man between 18 and 29 years old in good health. Some clones in this sample may be carry-over from other donors' samples. The chain employs TRBV2 and TRBJ1-4, with D perhaps TRBD1 (5 bases). The sample comprised naive CD4+ T cells from PBMCs. The subset: CD45RA+ positively selected. In DNA, the CDR3 is TGTGCCAGCCTCCGGGACCTGGCTCTTAATGAAAAACTGTTTTTT. Protein product: CASLRDLALNEKLFF.